The source of this T cell receptor beta chain is a study of T-cell memory formation after mild COVID-19. On the study more broadly: Clustering of TCRs was largely donor specific. General study findings and limits: CM and EM subsets held most contracting CD4+ clones; EMRA held CD8+ ones. Day 15 to 85 contracting clones showed balanced CD4/CD8; day 15 to 37 expanders favored CD4+.

Using constant-segment primers, 5'RACE produced TCR alpha and TCR beta cDNA libraries carrying sample barcodes and UMIs. TCRdb reprocessed the 5' RACE reads with MiXCR, giving one entry per CDR3 protein. The repertoire includes roughly 180,000 distinct CDR3 sequences, about 18% of them detected once, and 3.9% sits in the top ten. In its sample, this clonotype was seen many times. Its antigen is unidentified. This CDR3 is 12 amino acids long. The germline CDR1 and CDR2 sequences are SGHTA and FQGTGA. J was trimmed by 8 bases and V by 5 bases; bases with no gene match: 5. This receptor was taken from a man aged 18 to 30 who had mild COVID-19 (a few samples of this study predate the infection). Cell type and time point are not known. The specimen sequenced was PBMCs or a T cell subset sorted from them (not recorded which). The chain combines TRBV7-3 with TRBJ1-1; 7 bases align to TRBD1. CDR3 sequence (DNA): TGTGCCAGCAGCGCCCGGACAGGAGAAGCTTTCTTT. Translation gives CASSARTGEAFF.